The 26 T cell receptor beta chains in this list originate from one sample, sequenced in a study of patients and donors after allogeneic stem cell transplantation. MiXCR was run by TCRdb on the RT-PCR reads, yielding one entry per CDR3 protein. The data show about 960,000 distinct CDR3 sequences, more than 15% seen once. Specimen: blood, either unsorted or a sorted T cell fraction (not recorded which). All receptors come from a human donor who was either an allogeneic HSCT recipient or a stem cell or donor lymphocyte infusion donor (not recorded which). It is not recorded whose cells these are; they may come from a transplant donor.

This clonotype has just a few counts. The V and J genes are TRBV27 and TRBJ2-2, with D hard to call. V was cut by 3 bases and J by 7 bases, with 6 bases left in between. The CDR3 covers 12 residues. The germline V gene encodes CDR1 MNHEY and CDR2 SMNVEV (reference sequence). CDR3 nucleotides: TGTGCCAGCAGTTTGGGGAACGGGGAGCTGTTTTTT. It codes for CASSLGNGELFF.

The rearrangement links TRBV2 to TRBJ2-1; D call uncertain. There are 11 residues in the CDR3. V dropped 5 bases and J dropped 12 bases, with 11 bases sitting between them. Germline V lookup: CDR1 SNHLY, CDR2 FYNNEI. The CDR3 spells CASSRQAVQFF. CDR3 DNA: TGTGCCAGCAGTAGGCAGGCGGTGCAGTTCTTC.

The V and J genes are TRBV25-1 and TRBJ2-7; 8 bases align to TRBD1. Germline-derived CDR1 and CDR2 are MGHDK and SYGVNS. The CDR3 runs 14 residues. The J segment lost 6 bases and the V segment lost 5 bases, leaving 9 bases of the junction unmatched. CDR3 DNA sequence: TGTGCCAGCAGTCTGCAGGGGGCTGACGGCGAGCAGTACTTC. Its translation is CASSLQGADGEQYF.

The sample holds a few counts of this clonotype. J is TRBJ2-1 and V is TRBV20-1; 8 bases align to TRBD2. Germline values: CDR1 DFQATT, CDR2 SNEGSKA (reference sequence). The CDR3 is 15 residues long. V lost 0 bases and J lost 5; bases outside the gene matches: 6. The CDR3 loop is CSARDERGNDNEQFF. DNA of the CDR3: TGCAGTGCTAGAGATGAGCGGGGGAACGACAATGAGCAGTTCTTC.

This clonotype was counted only a few times. CDR3 in DNA: TGCAGTGCTAGTTTCGGGGGTACCTCCTACGAGCAGTACTTC. This gives the protein CSASFGGTSYEQYF. This chain links TRBV20-1 with TRBJ2-7; D may be TRBD2 (6 bases). There are 14 residues in the CDR3. Germline V gives CDR1 DFQATT, CDR2 SNEGSKA (reference sequence). The V gene lost 3 bases and the J gene lost 0 bases, with 12 bases spanning the gap.

This clonotype was seen more than once but under ten times. The rearrangement uses TRBV3-1 and TRBJ2-7, with 8 bases identical to TRBD1. CDR1 is LGHDT and CDR2 is YNNKEL in the germline V gene (reference sequence). V was clipped by 0 bases and J by 5 bases; unmatched bases: 9. This CDR3 region has 16 residues. CDR3 protein: CASSQDPGQGRNEQYF. CDR3 nucleotides: TGTGCCAGCAGCCAAGATCCCGGACAGGGAAGGAACGAGCAGTACTTC.

The rearrangement joins TRBV6-1 to TRBJ1-1; 8 bases are shared with TRBD1. Germline CDR1 reads MNHNS; CDR2 reads SASEGT. V was clipped by 4 bases and J by 7 bases; unmatched bases: 11. The CDR3 covers 15 residues. The CDR3 DNA reads as TGTGCCAGCAGTGGGGCGGCAGGGGGCCTGGGTGAAGCTTTCTTT. This sequence encodes CASSGAAGGLGEAFF.

At least ten counts were recorded for this clonotype. This chain links TRBV7-9 with TRBJ2-3; D not certain. V was clipped by 4 bases and J by 2 bases, with 13 bases between them. CDR1 and CDR2 from the germline V gene are SEHNR and FQNEAQ (reference sequence). CDR3 length: 15 amino acids. CDR3 in amino acids: CASSYSTGNTDTQYF. The CDR3 bases are TGTGCCAGCAGCTACAGCACTGGAAACACAGATACGCAGTATTTT.

This clonotype was found a few times. The rearrangement uses TRBV6-1 and TRBJ1-2; 7 bases are shared with TRBD1. Trimming took 7 bases from V and 2 from J; bases not matched to a gene: 16. This CDR3 spans 17 amino acids. CDR1 is MNHNS, CDR2 SASEGT, per germline. CDR3 in DNA: TGTGCCAGCACCACCGGACAGGTCTTTTATCCGAACTATGGCTACACCTTC. Amino acids: CASTTGQVFYPNYGYTF.

This clonotype turned up a few times. The J gene is TRBJ2-1, the V gene TRBV6-5; no clear D. Germline V CDR1 and CDR2: MNHEY, SVGAGI. The CDR3 is made up of 14 amino acids. V was shortened by 2 bases and J by 9 bases, with 14 bases between the two germline ends. The DNA for the CDR3 is TGTGCCAGCAGTTACGACCCTATCAATGGTGAGCAGTTCTTC. Its protein is CASSYDPINGEQFF.

This clonotype appeared a few times. The chain couples TRBV2 to TRBJ1-1; D is ambiguous. V was clipped by 6 bases and J by 7 bases, with 15 bases between them. Germline-derived CDR1 and CDR2 are SNHLY and FYNNEI. The CDR3 extends over 13 amino acids. CDR3 loop: CASSAGPRVEAFF. In DNA, the CDR3 is TGTGCCAGCAGCGCCGGGCCCCGGGTTGAAGCTTTCTTT.

This clonotype was seen a few times. V is TRBV10-3 and J is TRBJ2-7; 13 bases match TRBD2. Germline CDR1 reads ENHRY; CDR2 reads SYGVKD. The CDR3 is 16 amino acids. V lost 0 bases to trimming and J lost 3 bases; unmatched junction nucleotides: 2. CDR3 in amino acids: CAISESTSGRDYEQYF. As DNA, the CDR3 is TGTGCCATCAGTGAGTCCACTAGCGGGAGGGACTACGAGCAGTACTTC.

The J gene is TRBJ2-7, the V gene TRBV5-1; 8 bases are a match to TRBD2. CDR3 size: 15 residues. V was clipped by 4 bases and J by 1 base; unmatched bases: 7. Germline CDR1 is SGHRS and CDR2 is YFSETQ. The CDR3 DNA is TGCGCCAGCAGCCAGGGACTAGGCCCTTCCTACGAGCAGTACTTC. It translates to CASSQGLGPSYEQYF.

The chain is built from TRBV2 and TRBJ1-1; 7 bases are shared with TRBD1. CDR3 size: 14 residues. The trim removed 8 bases at V and 1 base at J, leaving 7 bases unmatched. Per germline, CDR1 SNHLY and CDR2 FYNNEI. CDR3 DNA sequence: TGTGCCAGCTATCCAGGGGGTTGGAACACTGAAGCTTTCTTT. As protein: CASYPGGWNTEAFF.

The chain employs TRBV2 and TRBJ1-2; TRBD1 agrees at 7 bases. The CDR3 consists of 12 residues. V dropped 7 bases and J dropped 8; count of bases not matched to a gene: 7. Per germline, CDR1 SNHLY and CDR2 FYNNEI. As DNA, the CDR3 is TGTGCCAGCAACGACAGGGCAGGGGGCTACACCTTC. This codes for CASNDRAGGYTF.

This clonotype was counted between two and nine times. V gene TRBV28 combines with J gene TRBJ2-2; TRBD2 agrees at 8 bases. V shed 4 bases, J shed 5 bases, and the junction held 9 bases outside the gene matches. The CDR3 contains 16 residues. Germline CDR1 reads MDHEN; CDR2 reads SYDVKM. CDR3 amino acids: CASSSPARGGTGELFF. The DNA for the CDR3 is TGTGCCAGCAGTTCACCGGCACGGGGGGGGACCGGGGAGCTGTTTTTT.

V and J are TRBV19 and TRBJ2-7; D may be TRBD2 (5 bases). In germline, CDR1 is LNHDA, CDR2 SQIVND (reference sequence). The CDR3 has 15 residues. Trimming took 4 bases from V and 0 from J, leaving 13 bases between them. Here the CDR3 reads CASSTTLATSYEQYF. CDR3 in DNA: TGTGCCAGTAGTACGACCTTAGCGACCTCCTACGAGCAGTACTTC.

The chain carries TRBV7-2 and TRBJ2-4; 8 nucleotides agree with TRBD1. Unmatched junction bases numbered 8, after V lost 7 bases and J lost 0 bases. The CDR3 spans 16 residues. Germline lookup yields CDR1 SGHTA and CDR2 FQGNSA. CDR3 DNA sequence: TGTGCCAGCACCGAAACAGGGGGACTAGCCAAAAACATTCAGTACTTC. It yields the protein CASTETGGLAKNIQYF.

The chain has TRBV20-1 and TRBJ2-4, with D unresolved. Germline V lookup: CDR1 DFQATT, CDR2 SNEGSKA (reference sequence). This CDR3 is 15 amino acids long. V lost 2 bases and J 2 bases, leaving 13 bases between the germline ends. In DNA form, the CDR3 reads TGCAGTGCTAGAACAGTCTCCGTCACCAAAAACATTCAGTACTTC. This translates into CSARTVSVTKNIQYF.

This clonotype has only a few counts. In DNA form, the CDR3 reads TGTGCCACCCTGGGACAGGAGGCTGTATACGAGCAGTACTTC. Translating it yields CATLGQEAVYEQYF. The chain couples TRBV10-3 to TRBJ2-7, with 8 bases identical to TRBD1. The germline V gene has CDR1 ENHRY and CDR2 SYGVKD. This CDR3 is built from 14 residues. Germline trimming cut 10 bases from V and 4 bases from J; bases unmatched to any gene: 12.

The gene calls are TRBV24-1 and TRBJ2-7, with D perhaps matching TRBD1 (6 bases). Germline V lookup: CDR1 KGHDR, CDR2 SFDVKD. This CDR3 is 15 amino acids long. With 2 bases removed from V and 7 bases from J, the gap between germline ends came to 17 bases. The CDR3: CATSDSRGFPWEQYF. In DNA, the CDR3 is TGTGCCACCAGTGATTCGAGGGGGTTTCCCTGGGAGCAGTACTTC.

This clonotype has a handful of counts. The genes are TRBV4-2 and TRBJ2-7, with TRBD1 matching over 8 bases. The germline V gene has CDR1 LGHNA and CDR2 YNFKEQ. CDR3 size: 15 residues. The V segment lost 1 base and the J segment 6 bases; nucleotides outside the gene matches: 8. The CDR3 nucleotides are TGTGCCAGCAGCCAAGGGGCCGGGCAGGGGGCCGAGCAGTACTTC. It encodes CASSQGAGQGAEQYF.

This clonotype was observed a handful of times. The V and J genes are TRBV6-1 and TRBJ2-1; D possibly matches TRBD1 or TRBD2 (6 bases each). CDR3 size: 15 residues. V lost 5 bases and J lost 6, with 17 bases in between. Germline V gene data show CDR1 as MNHNS and CDR2 as SASEGT. The CDR3 protein is CASSPQGGRVNEQFF. Here the CDR3 DNA reads TGTGCCAGCAGTCCCCAAGGGGGGCGGGTCAATGAGCAGTTCTTC.

This clonotype was seen a few times. The chain combines TRBV11-2 with TRBJ1-4; no definite D call. The CDR3 is made up of 15 amino acids. Germline loops: CDR1 SGHAT, CDR2 FQNNGV. The V and J ends lost 5 bases and 0 bases respectively, with 10 bases between them. CDR3 sequence reads: CASSVDGTTNEKLFF. As DNA, the CDR3 is TGTGCCAGCAGCGTGGACGGGACAACTAATGAAAAACTGTTTTTT. Combining the CDR3 with reference TRBV11-2 and TRBJ1-4 gives the whole variable domain EAGVAQSPRYKIIEKRQSVAFWCNPISGHATLYWYQQILGQGPKLLIQFQNNGVVDDSQLPKDRFSAERLKGVDSTLKIQPAKLEDSAVYLCASSVDGTTNEKLFFGSGTQLSVL.

The CDR3 nucleotides read TGTGCCAGCAGTTACTCGACCGGGGGGCAAAGCTCCTATAATTCACCCCTCCACTTT. This encodes CASSYSTGGQSSYNSPLHF. The rearrangement uses TRBV6-5 and TRBJ1-6, with a possible D match to TRBD1 (6 bases). Between the trimmed V and J ends, which lost 0 bases and 0 bases, there was a span of 15 bases. Germline V gene sequence: CDR1 MNHEY, CDR2 SVGAGI. The CDR3 covers 19 residues.

This clonotype showed up just a few times. The V call is TRBV2, the J call TRBJ1-1, with a tentative D call TRBD1 (5 bases). Germline V gene sequence: CDR1 SNHLY, CDR2 FYNNEI. Trimming shortened V by 3 bases and J by 7 bases, and 21 bases separated the two germline ends. This CDR3 contains 16 residues. This CDR3 reads CASSEIRGPRRVEAFF. DNA of the CDR3: TGTGCCAGCAGTGAGATCCGGGGCCCTCGTAGAGTTGAAGCTTTCTTT.